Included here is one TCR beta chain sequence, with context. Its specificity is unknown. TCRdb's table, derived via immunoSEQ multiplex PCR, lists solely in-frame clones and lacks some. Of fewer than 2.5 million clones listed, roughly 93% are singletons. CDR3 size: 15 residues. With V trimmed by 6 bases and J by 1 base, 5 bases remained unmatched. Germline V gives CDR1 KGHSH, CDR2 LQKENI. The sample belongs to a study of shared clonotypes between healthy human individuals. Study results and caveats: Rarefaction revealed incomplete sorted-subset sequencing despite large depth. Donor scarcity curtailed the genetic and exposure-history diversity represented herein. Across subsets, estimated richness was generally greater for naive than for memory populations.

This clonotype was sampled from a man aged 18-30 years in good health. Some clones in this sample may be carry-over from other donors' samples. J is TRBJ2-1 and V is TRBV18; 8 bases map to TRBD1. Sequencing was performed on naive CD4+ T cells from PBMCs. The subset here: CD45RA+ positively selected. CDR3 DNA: TGTGCCAGCTCGAAGGGACAGGTATCCTACAATGAGCAGTTCTTC. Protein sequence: CASSKGQVSYNEQFF.